The 23 T cell receptor beta chains below all came from one sample that was sequenced in a study of breast tumors, draining lymph nodes, adjacent tissues (dated by TCRdb to the mid-2010s). The library was produced with multiplex PCR. These reads were obtained on an Illumina HiSeq 2000. TCRdb took the public reads, trimmed them with fastp at Q25, ran MiXCR for clone calling and kept in-frame beta chains. Here each entry gathers all rows of one CDR3 protein and keeps the most common genes and DNA. The sample data list around 130,000 distinct CDR3 sequences, and over 25% of these were observed just once. The ten largest clones add up to 2.3% of the sample. The axillary draining lymph nodes of breast cancer patients were the source of the lymph node samples. The sample comprised axillary lymph node tissue. Every receptor here comes from a female donor with breast cancer. Some clones in this sample may be carry-over from other donors' samples.

Of note for this clonotype: A much larger clone is a single base away; this may be a read error. The V gene is TRBV30, the J gene TRBJ2-2, with D tentatively TRBD2 (6 bases). This CDR3 is built from 11 residues. Per germline, CDR1 GTSNPN and CDR2 SVGIG (reference sequence). The CDR3 bases are TGTGCCTGGAAAAACACCGGGGGGCTGTTTTTT. It specifies CAWKNTGGLFF.

Concerning this clonotype: The germline gene is not matched at one end of the junction; a read error may be the cause. The chain uses TRBV12-3 or TRBV12-4 and TRBJ1-1; D is ambiguous. There are 15 residues in the CDR3. The CDR3 sequence is CASSSSGRFNTEACF. Here the CDR3 DNA reads TGTGCCAGCAGTTCATCGGGTCGTTTCAACACTGAAGCTTGCTTT.

This clonotype has a count of ten or more. The chain uses TRBV19 and TRBJ2-5, with D unresolved. Germline CDR1 LNHDA, CDR2 SQIVND (reference sequence). The V end lost 5 bases, the J end lost 5 bases, and 15 bases lay between the germline ends. This CDR3 spans 14 amino acids. The CDR3 DNA reads as TGTGCCAGTAGTCGCAGTCCGAGTGGGGAGACCCAGTACTTC. Protein: CASSRSPSGETQYF.

The genes are TRBV20-1 and TRBJ2-3; D may be TRBD1 (6 bases). Germline-derived CDR1 and CDR2 are DFQATT and SNEGSKA (reference sequence). Trimming removed 0 bases at V and 11 bases at J, with 21 bases between. The CDR3 loop spans 15 amino acids. The CDR3 DNA is TGCAGTGCTAGAGAGGCCAGGGGATCATACAATGAGCAGTATTTT. Amino acids: CSAREARGSYNEQYF.

This clonotype occurred many times. The chain employs TRBV4-1 and TRBJ2-3, with 11 bases lining up with TRBD1. Trimming took 4 bases from V and 4 from J; bases not matched to a gene: 4. The CDR3 is 15 amino acids. Germline lookup yields CDR1 MGHRA and CDR2 YSYEKL. The CDR3 DNA follows: TGCGCCAGCAGCCGGCCGGGACAGGGGGCAGATACGCAGTATTTT. It is translated as CASSRPGQGADTQYF.

Ten or more counts support this clonotype. CDR3 DNA: TGCAGTGCTCCCCCGGGACAGGGTTGGGGCTACACCTTC. Translation gives CSAPPGQGWGYTF. The rearrangement links TRBV20-1 to TRBJ1-2; 9 bases fit TRBD1. Unmatched junction bases numbered 9, after V lost 5 bases and J lost 8 bases. Per the germline V gene, CDR1 is DFQATT and CDR2 is SNEGSKA (reference sequence). This CDR3 comprises 13 residues.

This clonotype was recorded at least ten times. This chain joins TRBV4-3 and TRBJ2-1, with TRBD1 matching over 7 bases. Germline assignment: CDR1 LGHNA and CDR2 YSLEER. The trim removed 4 bases at V and 4 bases at J, leaving 10 bases unmatched. This CDR3 comprises 16 residues. CDR3 protein: CASSLNLGTAYNEQFF. Written as DNA, the CDR3 is TGCGCCAGCAGCCTGAACCTAGGGACAGCTTACAATGAGCAGTTCTTC.

This clonotype was observed many times. The chain carries TRBV11-2 and TRBJ2-2; no definite D call. The CDR3 is 16 residues long. V lost 0 bases and J lost 1, with 9 bases in between. Germline V gene sequence: CDR1 SGHAT, CDR2 FQNNGV. In DNA, the CDR3 is TGTGCCAGCAGCTTAGATCGGGCAGGGAACACCGGGGAGCTGTTTTTT. Its protein product is CASSLDRAGNTGELFF.

Ten or more counts support this clonotype. The chain couples TRBV3-1 to TRBJ1-4; 7 bases agree with TRBD1. CDR3 length: 14 amino acids. Germline-derived CDR1 and CDR2 are LGHDT and YNNKEL (reference sequence). Losses at the gene ends were 1 base for V and 8 bases for J; bases not matched to a gene: 4. CDR3 loop: CASSQGQGWEKLFF. The CDR3 bases are TGTGCCAGCAGCCAAGGACAGGGTTGGGAAAAACTGTTTTTT.

This clonotype came up many times. The chain employs TRBV5-8 and TRBJ2-7; a possible D gene is TRBD1 (5 bases). V was cut by 3 bases and J by 0 bases, with 13 bases left in between. The V gene's germline CDR1 is SGHTS and CDR2 YDEGEE. This CDR3 comprises 15 residues. CDR3 in amino acids: CASSSPDSPSYEQYV. The CDR3 nucleotides are TGTGCCAGCAGCTCCCCCGACAGCCCCTCCTACGAGCAGTACGTC.

This clonotype appeared many times. V usage is TRBV7-9 and J usage is TRBJ1-2, with 8 bases matching TRBD1. The V segment lost 5 bases and the J segment 10 bases; nucleotides outside the gene matches: 15. Germline values: CDR1 SEHNR, CDR2 FQNEAQ (reference sequence). The CDR3 is 15 residues long. CDR3 sequence: CASSPPRQGAYFYTF. The CDR3, as DNA: TGTGCCAGCAGCCCCCCCCGTCAGGGGGCTTATTTCTACACCTTC.

Points on this clonotype: Compared with germline, one end of the junction differs, possibly owing to a read error. The chain has TRBV5-5 and TRBJ1-6; D unclear. The CDR3 length is 15 residues. Germline V lookup: CDR1 SGHKS, CDR2 YYEKEE (reference sequence). The CDR3, as DNA: TGTGCCAGCAGCTTGCTGTGGGCCCGGGATTCACCCCTCCACTTC. Translation gives CASSLLWARDSPLHF.

This clonotype was seen at least ten times. The V call is TRBV19, the J call TRBJ1-4, with D uncertain. The CDR3 has 15 amino acids. Looked up from germline, CDR1 is LNHDA and CDR2 is SQIVND (reference sequence). V was pared by 1 base and J by 2 bases, with 8 bases between. CDR3 DNA sequence: TGTGCCAGTAGTATAGTCGGGGAGACTAATGAAAAACTGTTTTTT. This translates into CASSIVGETNEKLFF. Based on the CDR3 plus reference TRBV19 and TRBJ1-4, the full variable domain is DGGITQSPKYLFRKEGQNVTLSCEQNLNHDAMYWYRQDPGQGLRLIYYSQIVNDFQKGDIAEGYSVSREKKESFPLTVTSAQKNPTAFYLCASSIVGETNEKLFFGSGTQLSVL.

The sample holds many counts of this clonotype. This CDR3 is CASSGTPNSNQPQHF. The CDR3, as DNA: TGTGCCAGCAGCGGGACGCCTAATAGCAATCAGCCCCAGCATTTT. The chain recombines TRBV9 with TRBJ1-5, with no clear D. Germline V gives CDR1 SGDLS, CDR2 YYNGEE. V was trimmed by 3 bases and J by 0 bases, leaving 10 bases between them. The CDR3 is 15 residues long.

This chain links TRBV5-4 with TRBJ2-1, with 8 bases that match TRBD1. J gave up 3 bases and V 3 bases, and 5 bases lay outside the gene matches. The CDR3 loop spans 15 amino acids. Germline lookup yields CDR1 SGHNT and CDR2 YYREEE (reference sequence). CDR3 loop: CASSSGTGRYNEQFF. Here the CDR3 DNA reads TGTGCCAGCAGCTCCGGGACAGGTCGCTACAATGAGCAGTTCTTC.

The chain has TRBV10-3 and TRBJ2-7; no clear D gene. CDR1 is ENHRY and CDR2 is SYGVKD in the germline V gene. With 4 bases removed from V and 3 bases from J, the gap between germline ends came to 10 bases. The length of the CDR3 is 13 residues. The CDR3 DNA reads TGTGCCATCAGTGGGGGTCCAGGCTACGAGCAGTACGTC. Its protein product is CAISGGPGYEQYV.

This clonotype came up a few times. This could be a read error, since a much larger clone is one nucleotide away. The genes are TRBV11-2 and TRBJ1-2; D remains unclear. The germline V gene encodes CDR1 SGHAT and CDR2 FQNNGV. The CDR3 is 15 residues long. V was pared by 7 bases and J by 2 bases, with 17 bases between. The CDR3 spells CASNSQDGANYGYTF. The CDR3 coding sequence is TGTGCCAGCAACTCCCAGGACGGAGCGAACTATGGCTACACCTTC.

This clonotype was recorded at least ten times. The CDR3: CASRKQGALMSGYTF. In DNA form, the CDR3 reads TGTGCCAGCAGAAAACAGGGGGCCCTTATGTCCGGCTACACCTTC. The V and J genes are TRBV2 and TRBJ1-2, with 9 bases fitting TRBD1. This CDR3 is built from 15 residues. V shed 6 bases, J shed 8 bases, and the junction held 13 bases outside the gene matches. In germline, CDR1 is SNHLY, CDR2 FYNNEI.

This clonotype was counted only a few times. J is TRBJ1-4 and V is TRBV28; D call uncertain. Trimming shortened V by 2 bases and J by 5 bases, and 12 bases separated the two germline ends. The CDR3 consists of 15 residues. CDR1 is MDHEN and CDR2 is SYDVKM in the germline V gene. CDR3 region: CASSLEGRQNEKLFF. The CDR3 DNA is TGTGCCAGCAGTTTAGAGGGCCGTCAGAATGAAAAACTGTTTTTT.

The V and J genes are TRBV7-3 and TRBJ2-2; TRBD1 agrees at 10 bases. The germline V gene encodes CDR1 SGHTA and CDR2 FQGTGA. The CDR3 extends over 19 amino acids. V dropped 5 bases and J dropped 4; count of bases not matched to a gene: 16. The CDR3 DNA sequence: TGTGCCAGCAGCCCCAGGGGGGGGCGGACAGGGGGTGGCACCGGGGAGCTGTTTTTT. This gives the protein CASSPRGGRTGGGTGELFF.

This clonotype has ten or more counts. This sequence joins TRBV4-1 and TRBJ1-6; 9 bases are shared with TRBD1. The V and J ends lost 1 base and 5 bases, in that order; junction bases with no gene match: 0. This CDR3 spans 15 amino acids. Germline V gene lookup returns CDR1 MGHRA and CDR2 YSYEKL. This chain's CDR3 is CASSQGDRDNSPLHF. CDR3 in DNA: TGCGCCAGCAGCCAAGGGGACAGGGATAATTCACCCCTCCACTTT.

This clonotype was seen repeatedly, ten times or more. The chain has TRBV20-1 and TRBJ1-1; tentative D call: TRBD1 (6 bases). The germline V and J ends were trimmed by 6 bases and 1 base, with 12 bases remaining between them. The CDR3 runs to 13 residues. CDR1 DFQATT and CDR2 SNEGSKA come from the germline V gene (reference sequence). CDR3 loop: CSATGTKNTEAFF. The CDR3 bases are TGCAGTGCCACCGGGACAAAGAACACTGAAGCTTTCTTT.

The J gene is TRBJ1-6, the V gene TRBV7-6; 7 nucleotides agree with TRBD1. This CDR3 comprises 16 residues. V shed 5 bases, J shed 7 bases, and the junction held 11 bases outside the gene matches. CDR1 is SGHVS, CDR2 FNYEAQ, per germline. The CDR3 sequence is CASSLGPGQSNSPLHF. CDR3 DNA: TGTGCCAGCAGCCTTGGCCCGGGACAGTCGAATTCACCCCTCCACTTT. Together with reference TRBV7-6 and TRBJ1-6, the CDR3 gives the full variable domain: GAGVSQSPRYKVTKRGQDVALRCDPISGHVSLYWYRQALGQGPEFLTYFNYEAQQDKSGLPNDRFSAERPEGSISTLTIQRTEQRDSAMYRCASSLGPGQSNSPLHFGNGTRLTVT.